The TCR beta chain under discussion was sequenced for a study of STAT5B mutations in CD4+ large granular lymphocyte leukemia. A remark on this clone: Antigen specificity is unknown.

Overall study findings and caveats: Compared with healthy controls (2/35), patient top clones favored TRBV06 (8/27).

With 6 bases removed from V and 8 bases from J, the gap between germline ends came to 19 bases. The length of the CDR3 is 14 residues. Germline V gene sequence: CDR1 LNHDA, CDR2 SQIVND (reference sequence). Clones were sequenced by immunoSEQ multiplex PCR, and TCRdb holds only the in-frame ones, with some missing. The profile shows about 37,000 clones, around 63% of them singletons. Sequencing was done on a sample of CD4+ T cells from blood buffy coats. The source of this sequence is a human donor in good health. The chain carries TRBV19 and TRBJ1-2; D gene uncertain. The CDR3 coding sequence is TGTGCCAGTAGCCACGGGGTACCCGCGGGGGGCTACACCTTC. Translating gives CASSHGVPAGGYTF.